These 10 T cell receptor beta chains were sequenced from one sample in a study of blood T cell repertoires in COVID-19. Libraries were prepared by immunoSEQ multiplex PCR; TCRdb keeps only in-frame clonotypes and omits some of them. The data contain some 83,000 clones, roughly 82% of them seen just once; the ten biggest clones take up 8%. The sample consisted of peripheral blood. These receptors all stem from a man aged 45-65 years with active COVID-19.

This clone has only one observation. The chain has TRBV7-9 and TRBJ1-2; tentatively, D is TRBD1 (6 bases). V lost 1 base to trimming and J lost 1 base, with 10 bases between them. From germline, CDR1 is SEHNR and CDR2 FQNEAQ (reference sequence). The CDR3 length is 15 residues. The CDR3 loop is CASSLVRGGNYGYTF. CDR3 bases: TGTGCCAGCAGCTTAGTCAGGGGCGGTAACTATGGCTACACCTTC.

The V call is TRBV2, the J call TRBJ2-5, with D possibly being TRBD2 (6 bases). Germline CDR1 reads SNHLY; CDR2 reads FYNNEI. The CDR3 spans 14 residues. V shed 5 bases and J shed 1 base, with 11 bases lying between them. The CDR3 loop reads CASSHTGLQETQYF. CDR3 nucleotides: TGTGCCAGCAGTCATACGGGACTCCAAGAGACCCAGTACTTC.

CDR3 region: CASKNRERSYEQYF. CDR3 sequence (DNA): TGTGCCAGCAAAAACAGGGAACGGTCCTACGAGCAGTACTTC. The chain has TRBV7-2 and TRBJ2-7, with D perhaps matching TRBD1 (6 bases). The germline gives CDR1 SGHTA, CDR2 FQGNSA. V lost 7 bases to trimming and J lost 1 base, with 14 bases between them. The CDR3 covers 14 residues.

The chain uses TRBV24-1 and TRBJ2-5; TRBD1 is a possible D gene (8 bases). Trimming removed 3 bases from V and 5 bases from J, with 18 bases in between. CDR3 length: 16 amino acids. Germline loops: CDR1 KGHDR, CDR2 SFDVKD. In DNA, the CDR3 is TGTGCCACCAGTGATACTGGACAGGGAGGGCTGGAGACCCAGTACTTC. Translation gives CATSDTGQGGLETQYF.

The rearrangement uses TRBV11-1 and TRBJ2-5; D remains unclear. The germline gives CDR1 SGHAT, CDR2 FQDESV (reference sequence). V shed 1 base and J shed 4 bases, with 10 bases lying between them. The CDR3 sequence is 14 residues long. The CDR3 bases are TGTGCCAGCAGCTTAGACCCCAGTCCAGAGACCCAGTACTTC. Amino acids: CASSLDPSPETQYF. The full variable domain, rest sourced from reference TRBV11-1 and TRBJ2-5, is EAEVAQSPRYKITEKSQAVAFWCDPISGHATLYWYRQILGQGPELLVQFQDESVVDDSQLPKDRFSAERLKGVDSTLKIQPAELGDSAMYLCASSLDPSPETQYFGPGTRLLVL.

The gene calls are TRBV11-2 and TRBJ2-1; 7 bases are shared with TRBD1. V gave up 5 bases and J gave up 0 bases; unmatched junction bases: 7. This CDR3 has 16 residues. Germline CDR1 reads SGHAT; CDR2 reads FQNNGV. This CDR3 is CASSTGQTSSYNEQFF. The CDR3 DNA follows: TGTGCCAGCAGCACGGGACAGACCAGCTCCTACAATGAGCAGTTCTTC.

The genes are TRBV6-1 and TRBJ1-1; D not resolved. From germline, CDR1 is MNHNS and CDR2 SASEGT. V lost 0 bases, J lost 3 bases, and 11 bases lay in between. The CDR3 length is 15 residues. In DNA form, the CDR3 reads TGTGCCAGCAGTGAAGCGGGCAGGCAGTACACTGAAGCTTTCTTT. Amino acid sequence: CASSEAGRQYTEAFF.

As DNA, the CDR3 is TGTGCCAGCAGCCCAGACTCAGATACGCAGTATTTT. It encodes CASSPDSDTQYF. The rearrangement links TRBV13 to TRBJ2-3; D remains ambiguous. Germline V lookup: CDR1 PRHDT, CDR2 FYEKMQ (reference sequence). V lost 5 bases and J 4 bases, leaving 7 bases between the germline ends. The CDR3 length is 12 residues.

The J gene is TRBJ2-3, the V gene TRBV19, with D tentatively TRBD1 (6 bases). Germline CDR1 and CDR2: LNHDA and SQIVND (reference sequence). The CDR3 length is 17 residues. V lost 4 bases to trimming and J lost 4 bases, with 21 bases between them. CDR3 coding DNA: TGTGCCAGTAGTAGGGAGTTGGGGGCGCAGAAGGCAGATACGCAGTATTTT. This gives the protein CASSRELGAQKADTQYF.

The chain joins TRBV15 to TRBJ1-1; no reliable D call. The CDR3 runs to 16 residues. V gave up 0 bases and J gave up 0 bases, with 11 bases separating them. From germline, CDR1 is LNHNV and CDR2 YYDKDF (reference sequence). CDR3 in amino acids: CATSRDGPGLNTEAFF. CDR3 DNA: TGTGCCACCAGCAGAGATGGTCCAGGTTTGAACACTGAAGCTTTCTTT. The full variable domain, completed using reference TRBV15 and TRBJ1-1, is DAMVIQNPRYQVTQFGKPVTLSCSQTLNHNVMYWYQQKSSQAPKLLFHYYDKDFNNEADTPDNFQSRRPNTSFCFLDIRSPGLGDTAMYLCATSRDGPGLNTEAFFGQGTRLTVV.